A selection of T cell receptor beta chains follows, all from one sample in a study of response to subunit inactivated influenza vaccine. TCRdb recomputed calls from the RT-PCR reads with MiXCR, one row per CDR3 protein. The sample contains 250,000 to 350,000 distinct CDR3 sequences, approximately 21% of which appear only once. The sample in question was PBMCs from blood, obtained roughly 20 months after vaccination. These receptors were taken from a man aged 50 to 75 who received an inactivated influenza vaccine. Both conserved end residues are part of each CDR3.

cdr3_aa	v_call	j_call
CASSGGNEQFF	TRBV2	TRBJ2-1
CATSRDLGRNEQFF	TRBV15	TRBJ2-1
CASSWGLGQPQHF	TRBV5-6	TRBJ1-5
CASSPWAQHNEQFF	TRBV12-3/TRBV12-4	TRBJ2-1
CASSPGTEVLQYF	TRBV18	TRBJ2-7
CASSQDSGAIYNEQFF	TRBV14	TRBJ2-1
CASSEGAGAGYEQYF	TRBV25-1	TRBJ2-7
CASSPSVVGKISTDTQYF	TRBV12-3/TRBV12-4	TRBJ2-3
CASSYSRGINEEQFF	TRBV6-5	TRBJ1-4
CATRSGAGETQYF	TRBV24-1	TRBJ2-5
CASSSEWTLQETQYF	TRBV9	TRBJ2-5
CASSQDPPRSTTRNEQFF	TRBV4-2	TRBJ2-1
CASSQVRSGYTF	TRBV4-1	TRBJ1-2
CAWSAVTTNEKLFF	TRBV30	TRBJ1-4
CASSLFGEEKLFF	TRBV12-3/TRBV12-4	TRBJ1-4
CASSPWTGRLEAFF	TRBV18	TRBJ1-1
CASSPPTNEQFF	TRBV6-6	TRBJ2-1
CASSGVTEETQYF	TRBV5-5	TRBJ2-5
CASSQDSGSGRYEQYF	TRBV4-3	TRBJ2-7
CASSLIHRYYEQYF	TRBV28	TRBJ2-7
CASSQDSGGTNEKLFF	TRBV4-2	TRBJ1-4
CSAREGTKANYGYTF	TRBV20-1	TRBJ1-2